The sample holds one count of the clone carrying this T cell receptor (beta chain). Its antigen is still unknown. The diagnosis combined clinical symptoms, thyroxine, TRAb, thyroid ultrasound and orbital computed tomography scans. Transcripts of RNA were the source for amplifying TCR beta CDR3 regions. HTBI-primed first-round RT-PCR preceded second-round multiplex PCR. TCRdb independently ran MiXCR on the multiplex PCR reads; one entry per CDR3 protein. The table has 900,000 to 1,200,000 distinct CDR3 sequences, about 38% seen once. The data were taken from a study of Graves' ophthalmopathy and Graves' hyperthyroidism. General study points: Appearing in blood as well were most expanded thyroid clonotypes above 0.001 frequency.

The V and J ends lost 5 bases and 15 bases respectively, with 17 bases between them. The CDR3 sequence is 12 residues long. Germline assignment: CDR1 DFQATT and CDR2 SNEGSKA (reference sequence). The gene calls are TRBV20-1 and TRBJ1-6; no clear D. The receptor comes from an adult man with Graves' hyperthyroidism. Sequencing was done on a sample of peripheral blood or thyroid tissue (not recorded which). The CDR3 spells CSALAGGSNLHF. CDR3 sequence (DNA): TGCAGTGCTTTAGCGGGAGGGTCGAACCTCCACTTT.